The 18 T cell receptor beta chains given below trace back to one sample, sequenced in a study of shared T cell receptors in the human thymus. Assay used: immunoSEQ multiplex PCR; TCRdb lists only in-frame clones, some missing. Among 600,000 to 900,000 clones listed, 80% to 90% were seen once. These data are also associated with another study on human thymus T cells.

The material sequenced was thymocytes. These receptors all stem from a girl in the first two years of life with a congenital heart defect.

The CDR3 DNA reads TGTGCCATCACCAGTGCTCCCCGAAACAATGAGCAGTTCTTC. This translates into CAITSAPRNNEQFF. This chain uses TRBV10-3 with TRBJ2-1; D call uncertain. The CDR3 totals 14 residues. With 7 bases removed from V and 5 bases from J, the gap between germline ends came to 15 bases. Germline V CDR1 and CDR2: ENHRY, SYGVKD.

This chain uses TRBV2 with TRBJ2-1; 8 bases match TRBD2. The CDR3 runs to 14 residues. Germline V CDR1 and CDR2: SNHLY, FYNNEI. The ends lost 8 bases at V and 9 bases at J; junction bases unmatched: 12. The CDR3 bases are TGTGCCAGCTCCCGACTAGCGAGGGGTGGTGAGCAGTTCTTC. It specifies CASSRLARGGEQFF.

This clone has only a few counts. The V call is TRBV7-2, the J call TRBJ2-1; TRBD1 matches at 9 bases. The CDR3 is 16 residues long. The germline V gene has CDR1 SGHTA and CDR2 FQGNSA. Germline trimming cut 2 bases from V and 3 bases from J; bases unmatched to any gene: 5. The DNA for the CDR3 is TGTGCCAGCAGCTTAAGTTGGGGACAGGGCTACAATGAGCAGTTCTTC. Encoded protein: CASSLSWGQGYNEQFF. The full variable domain, in which reference TRBV7-2 and TRBJ2-1 provide the parts outside the CDR3, is GAGVSQSPSNKVTEKGKDVELRCDPISGHTALYWYRQSLGQGLEFLIYFQGNSAPDKSGLPSDRFSAERTGGSVSTLTIQRTQQEDSAVYLCASSLSWGQGYNEQFFGPGTRLTVL.

To note about this clone: This sample also contains other DNA sequences that code for the same CDR3. The rearrangement joins TRBV18 to TRBJ1-2; TRBD1 aligns across 11 bases. From germline, CDR1 is KGHSH and CDR2 LQKENI. The ends lost 3 bases at V and 3 bases at J; junction bases unmatched: 3. The CDR3 length is 15 residues. For the CDR3, the DNA is TGTGCCAGCTCACCGCGGACAGGGGGCGACTATGGCTACACCTTC. Protein sequence: CASSPRTGGDYGYTF.

In its sample, this clone was seen a few times. The chain combines TRBV12-5 with TRBJ1-2, with no clear D. The germline V gene encodes CDR1 LGHNT and CDR2 FRNRAP. V gave up 6 bases and J gave up 0 bases, with 17 bases separating them. This CDR3 comprises 16 residues. The CDR3 region has the DNA TGTGCTAGTGGGGTGGGCAGGAAGAACCCTAACTATGGCTACACCTTC. The encoded protein is CASGVGRKNPNYGYTF.

The gene calls are TRBV10-2 and TRBJ2-1, with 11 bases aligning to TRBD2. V trimming: 5 bases; J trimming: 8 bases; junction bases outside the gene matches: 17. This CDR3 is 18 amino acids long. Per the germline V gene, CDR1 is WSHSY and CDR2 is SAAADI. CDR3 coding DNA: TGCGCCAGCAGTCGGCTAGCGGGGGGCCGTAAAGTTTTCGATGAGCAGTTCTTC. Translation: CASSRLAGGRKVFDEQFF.

The chain employs TRBV25-1 and TRBJ2-3; possible D gene TRBD1, 5 bases. The CDR3 runs 17 residues. The V end lost 6 bases, the J end lost 0 bases, and 19 bases lay between the germline ends. Per germline, CDR1 MGHDK and CDR2 SYGVNS. The CDR3 region is CASRSSKQDLSTDTQYF. The CDR3 region has the DNA TGTGCCAGCAGGTCGTCCAAACAGGACCTGAGCACAGATACGCAGTATTTT.

The chain is built from TRBV9 and TRBJ1-2; D gene ambiguous. Trimming took off 4 bases at V and 8 bases at J, with 21 bases between the two ends. Germline V lookup: CDR1 SGDLS, CDR2 YYNGEE. CDR3 length equals 15 residues. CDR3 region: CASSPQGRAEEGYTF. CDR3 nucleotides: TGTGCCAGCAGCCCACAAGGTAGAGCTGAGGAGGGCTACACCTTC.

The genes are TRBV7-8 and TRBJ2-3; 8 bases map to TRBD2. Per germline, CDR1 SGHVS and CDR2 FQNEAQ. The CDR3 is 16 amino acids. After removal of 3 bases from V and 1 base from J, the junction contained 6 bases not matched to a gene. Written as DNA, the CDR3 is TGTGCCAGCAGCTTCACTTCGCGGGGGGGCACAGATACGCAGTATTTT. This sequence encodes CASSFTSRGGTDTQYF.

For this clone: Sequence at one end of the junction differs from germline and may be a read error. The chain's CDR3 is CASSLEIGGSYNSPLHF. CDR3 nucleotides: TGTGCCAGCAGCTTAGAGATTGGGGGCTCCTATAATTCCCCCCTCCACTTT. This chain connects TRBV7-6 to TRBJ1-6, with TRBD1 as a possible D gene (6 bases). This CDR3 contains 17 residues. Germline V CDR1 and CDR2: SGHVS, FNYEAQ.

This chain joins TRBV6-6 and TRBJ1-1, with D perhaps TRBD1 (6 bases). The germline gives CDR1 MNHNY, CDR2 SVGAGI (reference sequence). The germline V and J ends were trimmed by 8 bases and 9 bases, with 16 bases remaining between them. The CDR3 sequence is 12 residues long. The CDR3 protein is CASAPGRGKAFF. For the CDR3, the DNA is TGTGCCAGCGCCCCTGGGAGGGGGAAAGCTTTCTTT.

The chain uses TRBV28 and TRBJ1-2; 8 bases agree with TRBD1. This CDR3 region has 16 residues. Germline V gene data show CDR1 as MDHEN and CDR2 as SYDVKM. Trimming cost V 4 bases and J 2 bases; bases outside gene matches: 9. This CDR3 is CASSCKSRGQNYGYTF. Written as DNA, the CDR3 is TGTGCCAGCAGTTGCAAATCCAGGGGGCAGAACTATGGCTACACCTTC.

As concerns this clone: The sample carries other DNA sequences with the same CDR3. The chain recombines TRBV28 with TRBJ1-1; D is uncertain. Germline V gene data show CDR1 as MDHEN and CDR2 as SYDVKM. Trimming stripped 5 bases from V and 4 bases from J, with 5 bases between. The CDR3 extends over 11 amino acids. CDR3 coding DNA: TGTGCCAGCAGTCCGGGCACTGAAGCTTTCTTT. This encodes CASSPGTEAFF.

This chain uses TRBV29-1 with TRBJ2-1; TRBD1 might be the D (6 bases). V was cut by 7 bases and J by 3 bases, with 19 bases left in between. There are 15 residues in the CDR3. Germline CDR1 and CDR2: SQVTM and ANQGSEA. CDR3 nucleotides: TGCAGCGCCCTGCCCCCAGGGGCGCGCTACAATGAGCAGTTCTTC. Amino acids: CSALPPGARYNEQFF.

The genes are TRBV9 and TRBJ2-5, with unresolved D. Gene TRBJ2-7 matches the end of the DNA better, so the J call may be wrong. This CDR3 comprises 18 residues. Per germline, CDR1 SGDLS and CDR2 YYNGEE. This chain's CDR3 is CASSRNLNPLESSYEQYF. The CDR3 DNA sequence: TGTGCCAGCAGCCGGAACCTCAATCCCCTGGAGAGCTCCTACGAGCAGTACTTC.

The chain is built from TRBV7-9 and TRBJ2-7; D ambiguous. This CDR3 spans 12 amino acids. Germline CDR1 SEHNR, CDR2 FQNEAQ (reference sequence). V was cut by 5 bases and J by 3 bases, with 8 bases left in between. The CDR3 DNA follows: TGTGCCAGCAGCAGCCGGAGCTACGAGCAGTACTTC. It encodes CASSSRSYEQYF.

The chain recombines TRBV10-3 with TRBJ1-2; D uncertain. The V end lost 3 bases, the J end lost 3 bases, and 11 bases lay between the germline ends. Germline CDR1 ENHRY, CDR2 SYGVKD. The CDR3 extends over 14 amino acids. This CDR3 is CAISDDRRDYGYTF. CDR3 DNA sequence: TGTGCCATCAGTGATGACCGGCGGGACTATGGCTACACCTTC.

The chain employs TRBV9 and TRBJ1-3; D is uncertain. This CDR3 comprises 15 residues. Germline V lookup: CDR1 SGDLS, CDR2 YYNGEE. The V and J ends lost 3 bases and 2 bases respectively, with 12 bases between them. CDR3 coding DNA: TGTGCCAGCAGCGCAGAAGTGAGGACTGGAAACACCATATATTTT. Residues: CASSAEVRTGNTIYF. The whole variable domain, filled in from reference TRBV9 and TRBJ1-3, reads DSGVTQTPKHLITATGQRVTLRCSPRSGDLSVYWYQQSLDQGLQFLIQYYNGEERAKGNILERFSAQQFPDLHSELNLSSLELGDSALYFCASSAEVRTGNTIYFGEGSWLTVV.